This passage covers 4 T cell receptor beta chains from one sample sequenced in a study of control samples from healthy donors and cancer patients. Libraries were prepared by immunoSEQ multiplex PCR; TCRdb keeps only in-frame clonotypes and omits some of them. This repertoire shows roughly 450,000 clones, 80% to 95% found once; its top ten account for 5% to 8%. The sample was PBMCs. The receptors shown here come from a middle-aged man with head and neck cancer.

This sequence joins TRBV2 and TRBJ2-3, with 11 nucleotides matching TRBD1. This CDR3 is built from 14 residues. Germline CDR1 reads SNHLY; CDR2 reads FYNNEI. After removal of 4 bases from V and 6 bases from J, the junction contained 3 bases not matched to a gene. The CDR3 sequence: CASSARDRGDTQYF. CDR3 in DNA: TGTGCCAGCAGTGCGAGGGACAGGGGGGATACGCAGTATTTT.

CDR3 amino acids: CASSLVRSGPYEQYF. Here the CDR3 DNA reads TGTGCCAGCAGCTTAGTTAGGTCGGGACCCTACGAGCAGTACTTC. The chain uses TRBV7-8 and TRBJ2-7; D may correspond to TRBD1 or TRBD2 (5 bases each). Germline V gene lookup returns CDR1 SGHVS and CDR2 FQNEAQ. Deletions cut 1 base from V and 2 bases from J, with 12 bases between. CDR3 length: 15 residues.

This clone was observed a single time. The chain couples TRBV5-6 to TRBJ2-2; 9 nucleotides agree with TRBD1. The CDR3 is made up of 15 amino acids. V gave up 4 bases and J gave up 6 bases; unmatched junction bases: 7. The germline V gene encodes CDR1 SGHDT and CDR2 YYEEEE. This chain's CDR3 is CASSVDRGRSGELFF. CDR3 nucleotide sequence: TGTGCCAGCAGCGTCGACAGGGGGAGGTCCGGGGAGCTGTTTTTT.

This clone has a single count. The rearrangement links TRBV28 to TRBJ2-4; the D call may be TRBD1 or TRBD2 (5 bases each). Germline assignment: CDR1 MDHEN and CDR2 SYDVKM. The CDR3 runs to 16 residues. Trimming removed 5 bases at V and 1 base at J, with 15 bases between. CDR3 residues: CASSGTGGWAKNIQYF. CDR3 DNA sequence: TGTGCCAGCAGTGGCACAGGCGGGTGGGCCAAAAACATTCAGTACTTC.